Each of the 15 T cell receptor beta chains below was sequenced from the same sample in a study of blood T cell repertoires in COVID-19 (dated by TCRdb to about 2020). The library was generated by the immunoSEQ multiplex PCR assay. The table comes from immuneACCESS by way of TCRdb, which keeps in-frame sequences with V and J called. Part of the clones is missing from these tables; in studies checked, under half for an unresolved V gene and the rest for unknown reasons. Recorded for this sample are some 120,000 clones; around 82% of them occurred a single time. The ten largest make up about 17% of the sample. The sequenced material came from peripheral blood. These receptors came from a man aged 25 to 45 with COVID-19, enrolled during active disease.

This chain uses TRBV14 with TRBJ1-4; TRBD1 is a possible D gene (5 bases). The CDR3 is made up of 15 amino acids. V was shortened by 5 bases and J by 0 bases, with 10 bases between the two germline ends. CDR1 and CDR2 from the germline V gene are SGHDN and FVKESK. CDR3 sequence: CASSIGATTNEKLFF. CDR3 in DNA: TGTGCCAGCAGCATAGGGGCTACAACTAATGAAAAACTGTTTTTT.

The V gene is TRBV28, the J gene TRBJ1-5; D is unclear. The CDR3 length is 15 residues. Trimming pared 6 bases from V and 7 bases from J, leaving 19 bases between. Germline-derived CDR1 and CDR2 are MDHEN and SYDVKM. The chain's CDR3 is CASSPARGSYQPQHF. In nucleotides, the CDR3 is TGTGCCAGCAGCCCCGCGAGAGGGAGTTACCAGCCCCAGCATTTT. The complete variable domain, with remaining parts taken from reference TRBV28 and TRBJ1-5, reads DVKVTQSSRYLVKRTGEKVFLECVQDMDHENMFWYRQDPGLGLRLIYFSYDVKMKEKGDIPEGYSVSREKKERFSLILESASTNQTSMYLCASSPARGSYQPQHFGDGTRLSIL.

The chain couples TRBV7-2 to TRBJ1-2; D remains ambiguous. Germline CDR1 reads SGHTA; CDR2 reads FQGNSA. The CDR3 consists of 14 residues. Trimming took 2 bases from V and 6 from J, leaving 13 bases between them. The CDR3 protein is CASSLPYGMDGYTF. For the CDR3, the DNA is TGTGCCAGCAGCTTACCGTACGGGATGGATGGCTACACCTTC.

This chain joins TRBV2 and TRBJ2-3, with D uncertain. Germline CDR1 is SNHLY and CDR2 is FYNNEI. The CDR3 loop spans 11 amino acids. With 3 bases removed from V and 14 bases from J, the gap between germline ends came to 12 bases. The CDR3 region is CASSESLWAYF. DNA of the CDR3: TGTGCCAGCAGTGAGAGTCTATGGGCGTATTTT.

The chain carries TRBV30 and TRBJ2-7; the D gene is possibly TRBD2 (6 bases). The length of the CDR3 is 13 residues. Germline CDR1 GTSNPN, CDR2 SVGIG (reference sequence). The V end was cut by 2 bases, the J end by 5 bases, with 13 bases between. CDR3 DNA: TGTGCCTGGAGTTCGGGGGACGAAAACGAGCAGTACTTC. As protein: CAWSSGDENEQYF.

J is TRBJ2-5 and V is TRBV11-3, with 10 positions matching TRBD1. Germline V gene sequence: CDR1 SGHNT, CDR2 YENEEA. V lost 5 bases to trimming and J lost 5 bases; unmatched junction nucleotides: 8. This CDR3 spans 15 amino acids. The CDR3 DNA follows: TGTGCCAGCAGCCCGACAGGGGGCTTTAAGGAGACCCAGTACTTC. Translating gives CASSPTGGFKETQYF.

This clone was picked up one time. The J gene is TRBJ1-6, the V gene TRBV27, with a possible D match to TRBD1 (5 bases). V was pared by 4 bases and J by 5 bases, with 15 bases between. Germline V CDR1 and CDR2: MNHEY, SMNVEV (reference sequence). The CDR3 contains 16 residues. The CDR3 bases are TGTGCCAGCAGTTCGATAAGGAGGGGAAATAATTCACCCCTCCACTTT. Amino acid sequence: CASSSIRRGNNSPLHF.

The chain has TRBV5-4 and TRBJ1-4, with 9 bases aligning to TRBD1. Per the germline V gene, CDR1 is SGHNT and CDR2 is YYREEE (reference sequence). This CDR3 is 15 amino acids long. J gave up 6 bases and V 0 bases, and 3 bases lay outside the gene matches. CDR3 in DNA: TGTGCCAGCAGCTTGGCGGGACAGGGATATGAAAAACTGTTTTTT. Translation: CASSLAGQGYEKLFF.

The chain combines TRBV4-3 with TRBJ2-1, with TRBD1 identical over 8 bases. Germline assignment: CDR1 LGHNA and CDR2 YSLEER. V lost 10 bases, J lost 4 bases, and 9 bases stayed unmatched. The CDR3 is 14 amino acids. CDR3 protein: CATRRDRRYNEQFF. CDR3 sequence (DNA): TGCGCCACACGCCGGGACAGGAGATACAATGAGCAGTTCTTC.

This clone was recorded a few times. The CDR3 DNA sequence: TGTGCCAGCTCACCACAGGGGGCAGGGAACACCGGGGAGCTGTTTTTT. Translated: CASSPQGAGNTGELFF. The chain uses TRBV18 and TRBJ2-2, with 7 bases matching TRBD1. The CDR3 extends over 16 amino acids. V lost 1 base, J lost 1 base, and 3 bases stayed unmatched. Germline values: CDR1 KGHSH, CDR2 LQKENI.

In nucleotides, the CDR3 is TGTGCCACCAGTGATTTTGGTAGCGGGACGATGTCCTACAATGAGCAGTTCTTC. Translated, it gives CATSDFGSGTMSYNEQFF. The chain has TRBV24-1 and TRBJ2-1; 8 bases agree with TRBD2. The J segment lost 1 base and the V segment lost 1 base, leaving 8 bases of the junction unmatched. CDR1 is KGHDR, CDR2 SFDVKD, per germline. The CDR3 extends over 18 amino acids.

The chain uses TRBV27 and TRBJ1-2; a weak D match, TRBD1 (5 bases). The V gene lost 6 bases and the J gene lost 5 bases, with 19 bases spanning the gap. Germline V gene lookup returns CDR1 MNHEY and CDR2 SMNVEV (reference sequence). The CDR3 is 15 residues long. The CDR3 DNA sequence: TGTGCCAGCAGGTCAACTCAGGGTGGGCGTTATGGCTACACCTTC. It encodes CASRSTQGGRYGYTF.

This chain joins TRBV11-3 and TRBJ2-7; TRBD2 matches at 15 bases. CDR3 length: 18 amino acids. The germline gives CDR1 SGHNT, CDR2 YENEEA. J gave up 0 bases and V 4 bases, and 7 bases lay outside the gene matches. CDR3 region: CASSSWTSGGDRSYEQYF. The CDR3 DNA follows: TGTGCCAGCAGCTCCTGGACTAGCGGGGGGGATCGCTCCTACGAGCAGTACTTC.

This chain joins TRBV4-1 and TRBJ2-7; no reliable D call. Trimming stripped 0 bases from V and 5 bases from J, with 17 bases between. The CDR3 has 16 residues. Germline V gene lookup returns CDR1 MGHRA and CDR2 YSYEKL. This chain's CDR3 is CASSQDRQALGDEQYF. CDR3 bases: TGCGCCAGCAGCCAAGACCGGCAGGCACTGGGTGACGAGCAGTACTTC.

V gene TRBV7-2 combines with J gene TRBJ1-6, with D uncertain. CDR3 length equals 13 residues. V was shortened by 5 bases and J by 7 bases, with 9 bases between the two germline ends. Germline V gene data show CDR1 as SGHTA and CDR2 as FQGNSA. The CDR3 bases are TGTGCCAGCAGCGCCCTTGCGAATTCACCCCTCCACTTT. It yields the protein CASSALANSPLHF.